Following are 20 T cell receptor beta chains from one sample sequenced in a study of blood T cell repertoires in COVID-19. Measured with immunoSEQ multiplex PCR; TCRdb has only the in-frame clones, and not every one. The sample includes roughly 220,000 clones, over 75% of them seen just once. Sequencing was done on a sample of PBMCs or T cells enriched from blood (not recorded which). The receptors shown here come from a woman aged 18-29 years in a cohort exposed to, infected with or recovered from COVID-19 (not recorded which).

The rearrangement joins TRBV19 to TRBJ1-2; D gene uncertain. The CDR3 extends over 14 amino acids. Trimming removed 1 base from V and 3 bases from J, with 9 bases in between. The germline V gene has CDR1 LNHDA and CDR2 SQIVND (reference sequence). The CDR3, as DNA: TGTGCCAGTAGTATAGGACCGGCGGACTATGGCTACACCTTC. It is translated as CASSIGPADYGYTF. The entire variable domain, with the rest obtained from reference TRBV19 and TRBJ1-2, is as follows: DGGITQSPKYLFRKEGQNVTLSCEQNLNHDAMYWYRQDPGQGLRLIYYSQIVNDFQKGDIAEGYSVSREKKESFPLTVTSAQKNPTAFYLCASSIGPADYGYTFGSGTRLTVV.

The rearrangement uses TRBV27 and TRBJ2-7; the D gene is possibly TRBD2 (5 bases). This CDR3 has 13 amino acids. V was cut by 5 bases and J by 1 base, with 9 bases left in between. The germline V gene has CDR1 MNHEY and CDR2 SMNVEV (reference sequence). In DNA, the CDR3 is TGTGCCAGCAGTCCGGGATTTTCCTACGAGCAGTACTTC. Protein: CASSPGFSYEQYF.

The V gene is TRBV5-1, the J gene TRBJ1-2, with D tentatively TRBD1 (6 bases). Germline-derived CDR1 and CDR2 are SGHRS and YFSETQ. The CDR3 has 14 amino acids. Between the trimmed V and J ends, which lost 4 bases and 5 bases, there was a span of 15 bases. The CDR3 sequence: CASSATGERYGYTF. The CDR3 nucleotides read TGCGCCAGCAGCGCGACAGGTGAACGATATGGCTACACCTTC.

This clone showed up just once. The CDR3 spells CASSMAGQGSGANVLTF. CDR3 DNA sequence: TGTGCCAGTAGTATGGCGGGACAGGGTTCTGGGGCCAACGTCCTGACTTTC. The V and J genes are TRBV19 and TRBJ2-6; TRBD1 agrees at 9 bases. V shed 3 bases, J shed 1 base, and the junction held 4 bases outside the gene matches. The V gene's germline CDR1 is LNHDA and CDR2 SQIVND (reference sequence). This CDR3 has 17 residues.

The CDR3 region has the DNA TGTGCCAGCAGCCCCAAGACCGGGACAGGGGGGTACGAGCAGTACTTC. Amino acids: CASSPKTGTGGYEQYF. The rearrangement uses TRBV7-8 and TRBJ2-7; 11 bases map to TRBD1. The trim removed 5 bases at V and 4 bases at J, leaving 10 bases unmatched. CDR1 SGHVS and CDR2 FQNEAQ come from the germline V gene. This CDR3 spans 16 amino acids. Full variable domain (rest looked up from reference TRBV7-8 and TRBJ2-7): GAGVSQSPRYKVAKRGQDVALRCDPISGHVSLFWYQQALGQGPEFLTYFQNEAQLDKSGLPSDRFFAERPEGSVSTLKIQRTQQEDSAVYLCASSPKTGTGGYEQYFGPGTRLTVT.

This clone was counted a few times. This chain uses TRBV6-5 with TRBJ1-1; 8 bases match TRBD1. The germline gives CDR1 MNHEY, CDR2 SVGAGI. The trim removed 6 bases at V and 1 base at J, leaving 4 bases unmatched. This CDR3 has 14 amino acids. CDR3 protein: CASRRGQENTEAFF. The CDR3, as DNA: TGTGCCAGCAGGCGGGGACAGGAGAACACTGAAGCTTTCTTT.

This sequence joins TRBV30 and TRBJ2-1, with D possibly matching TRBD2 (6 bases). Between the trimmed V and J ends, which lost 5 bases and 0 bases, there was a span of 17 bases. The CDR3 extends over 16 amino acids. Germline loops: CDR1 GTSNPN, CDR2 SVGIG (reference sequence). The CDR3 region is CAWERDFPSSYNEQFF. CDR3 in DNA: TGTGCCTGGGAACGGGACTTTCCTAGCTCCTACAATGAGCAGTTCTTC.

The rearrangement joins TRBV5-1 to TRBJ2-3; TRBD1 matches at 8 bases. This CDR3 is built from 16 residues. V lost 5 bases to trimming and J lost 5 bases; unmatched junction nucleotides: 13. Germline V lookup: CDR1 SGHRS, CDR2 YFSETQ. CDR3 loop: CASRQGTGGRVDTQYF. CDR3 DNA: TGCGCCAGCAGACAGGGGACAGGTGGAAGAGTAGATACGCAGTATTTT.

The chain is built from TRBV24-1 and TRBJ2-3, with D maybe TRBD2 (6 bases). V was trimmed by 6 bases and J by 3 bases, leaving 18 bases between them. Germline values: CDR1 KGHDR, CDR2 SFDVKD. The CDR3 extends over 16 amino acids. CDR3 bases: TGTGCCACCAGTTCAGTAATAGGGGAGGCAACAGATACGCAGTATTTT. The encoded protein is CATSSVIGEATDTQYF.

The chain carries TRBV4-1 and TRBJ2-2; 11 bases match TRBD2. Trimming at V came to 4 bases and at J to 0 bases, leaving 4 bases not matched to a gene. Germline V gives CDR1 MGHRA, CDR2 YSYEKL. The CDR3 is made up of 17 amino acids. The CDR3 DNA reads TGCGCCAGCAGCCGCGGGACTAGCGGAACGAACACCGGGGAGCTGTTTTTT. This gives the protein CASSRGTSGTNTGELFF.

The chain joins TRBV24-1 to TRBJ2-1; D remains ambiguous. The CDR3 has 11 residues. Trimming left V 4 bases short and J 11 bases short, with 8 bases between. Germline V gives CDR1 KGHDR, CDR2 SFDVKD. The CDR3 DNA is TGTGCCACCAGTGACCCTTGGCAGCAGTTCTTC. This codes for CATSDPWQQFF.

This clone was counted a single time. The chain joins TRBV12-5 to TRBJ2-2; TRBD2 is a possible D gene (6 bases). Trimming left V 2 bases short and J 4 bases short, with 11 bases between. Looked up from germline, CDR1 is LGHNT and CDR2 is FRNRAP. This CDR3 is 15 amino acids long. CDR3 sequence: CASGLTSFGTGELFF. In nucleotides, the CDR3 is TGTGCTAGTGGTTTGACTAGCTTTGGCACCGGGGAGCTGTTTTTT.

V is TRBV5-4 and J is TRBJ2-5; perhaps TRBD1 as D (6 bases). Germline V CDR1 and CDR2: SGHNT, YYREEE (reference sequence). Trimming left V 0 bases short and J 2 bases short, with 14 bases between. This CDR3 is built from 16 residues. For the CDR3, the DNA is TGTGCCAGCAGCTTGGGCCCGGGACAAAGACAAGAGACCCAGTACTTC. It translates to CASSLGPGQRQETQYF. Full variable domain (outside the CDR3, taken from reference TRBV5-4 and TRBJ2-5): ETGVTQSPTHLIKTRGQQVTLRCSSQSGHNTVSWYQQALGQGPQFIFQYYREEENGRGNFPPRFSGLQFPNYSSELNVNALELDDSALYLCASSLGPGQRQETQYFGPGTRLLVL.

This chain connects TRBV28 to TRBJ2-7, with D possibly being TRBD2 (6 bases). Germline CDR1 and CDR2: MDHEN and SYDVKM. Between the trimmed V and J ends, which lost 2 bases and 2 bases, there was a span of 16 bases. The length of the CDR3 is 16 residues. CDR3 loop: CASSLPGRGSPYEQYF. CDR3 bases: TGTGCCAGCAGTTTACCGGGGCGGGGTTCCCCCTACGAGCAGTACTTC.

The chain carries TRBV19 and TRBJ1-1, with D possibly TRBD1 on 6 matching bases. The CDR3 sequence is 14 residues long. Trimming cost V 8 bases and J 5 bases, with 18 bases left between them. Germline values: CDR1 LNHDA, CDR2 SQIVND (reference sequence). CDR3 residues: CASQGGAHRTEAFF. The CDR3 DNA sequence: TGTGCCAGTCAAGGGGGGGCGCATCGGACTGAAGCTTTCTTT.

J is TRBJ1-6 and V is TRBV11-3, with 9 bases lining up with TRBD1. V lost 5 bases and J lost 7; bases outside the gene matches: 9. The length of the CDR3 is 16 residues. Per the germline V gene, CDR1 is SGHNT and CDR2 is YENEEA. The CDR3 loop is CASSPPPGTGNSPLHF. CDR3 DNA: TGTGCCAGCAGCCCTCCTCCCGGGACAGGGAATTCACCCCTCCACTTT. The full variable domain, rest sourced from reference TRBV11-3 and TRBJ1-6, is EAGVVQSPRYKIIEKKQPVAFWCNPISGHNTLYWYLQNLGQGPELLIRYENEEAVDDSQLPKDRFSAERLKGVDSTLKIQPAELGDSAVYLCASSPPPGTGNSPLHFGNGTRLTVT.

The chain uses TRBV27 and TRBJ1-5, with no clear D. Trimming pared 4 bases from V and 9 bases from J, leaving 10 bases between. Per germline, CDR1 MNHEY and CDR2 SMNVEV (reference sequence). The CDR3 consists of 12 residues. CDR3 sequence reads: CASSSSGGPQHF. CDR3 nucleotides: TGTGCCAGCAGTTCCTCGGGTGGGCCCCAGCATTTT.

The rearrangement uses TRBV27 and TRBJ1-5; TRBD1 aligns across 10 bases. This CDR3 has 15 amino acids. Per germline, CDR1 MNHEY and CDR2 SMNVEV (reference sequence). Germline trimming cut 7 bases from V and 0 bases from J; bases unmatched to any gene: 3. This CDR3 is CASKDRGNSNQPQHF. CDR3 in DNA: TGTGCCAGCAAGGACAGGGGGAATAGCAATCAGCCCCAGCATTTT.

The CDR3 region is CASSVSGNTIYF. The CDR3 DNA follows: TGTGCCAGCAGCGTATCGGGAAACACCATATATTTT. The rearrangement links TRBV9 to TRBJ1-3; D gene ambiguous. This CDR3 is 12 amino acids long. Trimming cost V 1 base and J 4 bases, with 3 bases left between them. The germline V gene has CDR1 SGDLS and CDR2 YYNGEE.

The rearrangement links TRBV24-1 to TRBJ2-5; possibly TRBD2 for D (5 bases). Germline CDR1 KGHDR, CDR2 SFDVKD. The CDR3 spans 14 residues. Trimming removed 4 bases from V and 2 bases from J, with 10 bases in between. CDR3 bases: TGTGCCACCAGTGACCCTCGGGGTCAAGAGACCCAGTACTTC. It encodes CATSDPRGQETQYF.